This is a list of T cell receptor beta chains from one sample in a study of control samples from healthy donors and cancer patients. This table comes from immunoSEQ multiplex PCR, and its TCRdb copy is limited to in-frame clones, with some not included. The sample shows roughly 120,000 clones, about 93% of them seen only once. Sequenced input: PBMCs. All receptors derive from a man aged 50 or older with head and neck cancer. The CDR3 runs from the conserved cysteine through the conserved F or W. A D gene is named only where the DNA matches it firmly. Rows may omit the clone size; those that give it use once, few, many or a size class.

cdr3_nt: TGTGCCAGCAGTTACTCTTGGACCCCTGATGGCTACACCTTC; cdr3_aa: CASSYSWTPDGYTF; j_call: TRBJ1-2; cdr3_length: 14; d_call: -; clone_size: once; v_call: TRBV6-5
cdr3_nt: TGTGCCAGCAGTCACGACAGGGGAGAGACTGAAGCTTTCTTT; cdr3_aa: CASSHDRGETEAFF; j_call: TRBJ1-1; cdr3_length: 14; d_call: TRBD1; clone_size: once; v_call: TRBV7-9
cdr3_nt: TGTGCCAGCAGTTACGTTGACGGGGCGGCGAGCAATGAGCAGTTCTTC; cdr3_aa: CASSYVDGAASNEQFF; j_call: TRBJ2-1; cdr3_length: 16; d_call: -; clone_size: -; v_call: TRBV6-6
cdr3_nt: TGTGCCAGCAGCTTACACGCGAACACCGGGGAGCTGTTTTTT; cdr3_aa: CASSLHANTGELFF; j_call: TRBJ2-2; cdr3_length: 14; d_call: -; clone_size: -; v_call: TRBV6-4
cdr3_nt: TGTGCCAGCAGCCCCGGGGCGGGAATGAGGATCAATGAGCAGTTCTTC; cdr3_aa: CASSPGAGMRINEQFF; j_call: TRBJ2-1; cdr3_length: 16; d_call: -; clone_size: -; v_call: TRBV5-4
cdr3_nt: TGCGCCAGCAGCCTCTCGAGTGGGACCGGGGAGCTGTTTTTT; cdr3_aa: CASSLSSGTGELFF; j_call: TRBJ2-2; cdr3_length: 14; d_call: -; clone_size: -; v_call: TRBV4-1
cdr3_nt: TGTGCCAGCAGCGCACGGACAGGTTCGGGCTCCTACAATGAGCAGTTCTTC; cdr3_aa: CASSARTGSGSYNEQFF; j_call: TRBJ2-1; cdr3_length: 17; d_call: TRBD1; clone_size: -; v_call: TRBV9
cdr3_nt: TGTGCCAGCACCTTCGGAGGACGCACAGATACGCAGTATTTT; cdr3_aa: CASTFGGRTDTQYF; j_call: TRBJ2-3; cdr3_length: 14; d_call: -; clone_size: -; v_call: TRBV5-4
cdr3_nt: TGTGCCAGCAGCTTATTTGAGGGCTCTGGGGCCAACGTCCTGACTTTC; cdr3_aa: CASSLFEGSGANVLTF; j_call: TRBJ2-6; cdr3_length: 16; d_call: -; clone_size: once; v_call: TRBV13
cdr3_nt: TGTGCCTGGAGTAGGACAGGGGCGCAAGAGACCCAGTACTTC; cdr3_aa: CAWSRTGAQETQYF; j_call: TRBJ2-5; cdr3_length: 14; d_call: TRBD1; clone_size: once; v_call: TRBV30
cdr3_nt: TGTGCCAGCAGTATCAAGCCCCCAGCCGTACCGCGGGCAGATACGCAGTATTTT; cdr3_aa: CASSIKPPAVPRADTQYF; j_call: TRBJ2-3; cdr3_length: 18; d_call: -; clone_size: -; v_call: TRBV27
cdr3_nt: TGCGCCAGCAGCCAAGTCCCTACAGGGAACTCTGGAAACACCATATATTTT; cdr3_aa: CASSQVPTGNSGNTIYF; j_call: TRBJ1-3; cdr3_length: 17; d_call: -; clone_size: -; v_call: TRBV4-1
cdr3_nt: TGTGCCAGCAGAATCGGACAGTCCTACGAGCAGTACTTC; cdr3_aa: CASRIGQSYEQYF; j_call: TRBJ2-7; cdr3_length: 13; d_call: -; clone_size: -; v_call: TRBV12-3/TRBV12-4
cdr3_nt: TGCAGCGTTGTCGAAGGGACAGGAGAAGCTTTCTTT; cdr3_aa: CSVVEGTGEAFF; j_call: TRBJ1-1; cdr3_length: 12; d_call: TRBD1; clone_size: -; v_call: TRBV29-1
cdr3_nt: TGTGCCAGCAGCGTAGCTGGCGGGGGAGAGACCCAGTACTTC; cdr3_aa: CASSVAGGGETQYF; j_call: TRBJ2-5; cdr3_length: 14; d_call: TRBD2; clone_size: -; v_call: TRBV9
cdr3_nt: TGTGCCAGCAGCAAACAGGGGAATCAGCCCCAGCATTTT; cdr3_aa: CASSKQGNQPQHF; j_call: TRBJ1-5; cdr3_length: 13; d_call: TRBD1; clone_size: -; v_call: TRBV7-2